The 5 T cell receptor beta chains listed next were all sequenced from one sample in a study of regulatory T cells in long-lasting Graves disease. The time point was: newly diagnosed GD, antithyroid drugs for less than 3 months. The TCR library was made from RNA that had been extracted from PBMCs in TRIzol. iRepertoire HTBI primers and Arm-PCR of CDR3 regions built TCR beta libraries. TCRdb fed the multiplex PCR reads into MiXCR, producing one record per CDR3 protein. The sample includes fewer than 550,000 distinct CDR3 sequences, approximately 16% seen only once; the top ten take around 25%. The same data also went into a second study, on T cells in Graves' hyperthyroidism and ophthalmopathy.

This material consisted of peripheral blood mononuclear cells (PBMCs), taken at new diagnosis, from a patient treated with antithyroid drugs. The receptors derive from a middle-aged woman with Graves disease.

The chain uses TRBV19 and TRBJ1-4; the D gene is possibly TRBD1 (5 bases). Germline CDR1 and CDR2: LNHDA and SQIVND (reference sequence). The CDR3 consists of 13 residues. The V end was cut by 7 bases, the J end by 2 bases, with 8 bases between. CDR3 sequence reads: CASNRGTNEKLFF. The CDR3 DNA is TGTGCCAGTAATCGGGGCACTAATGAAAAACTGTTTTTT.

Ten or more counts support this clonotype. The CDR3 is CASSTGQGAYTEAFF. CDR3 DNA sequence: TGCGCCAGCAGCACGGGACAGGGGGCATACACTGAAGCTTTCTTT. V is TRBV5-1 and J is TRBJ1-1; TRBD1 aligns across 12 bases. V dropped 4 bases and J dropped 3; count of bases not matched to a gene: 4. The CDR3 is 15 amino acids. Germline CDR1 SGHRS, CDR2 YFSETQ.

About this clonotype itself: A read error may explain this, as a much larger clone is one base away. The chain employs TRBV6-1 and TRBJ1-4; D remains unclear. Looked up from germline, CDR1 is MNHNS and CDR2 is SASEGT. V lost 2 bases to trimming and J lost 7 bases, with 11 bases between them. There are 14 residues in the CDR3. CDR3 DNA sequence: TGTGCCAGCAGTGAATGGGCCCTCATTGAAAAACTGTTTTTT. Translating gives CASSEWALIEKLFF.

This clonotype was detected only a few times. V and J are TRBV3-1 and TRBJ1-2; D gene uncertain. This CDR3 has 16 residues. The germline V gene has CDR1 LGHDT and CDR2 YNNKEL (reference sequence). With 2 bases removed from V and 0 bases from J, the gap between germline ends came to 13 bases. CDR3 bases: TGTGCCAGCAGCCAACCGGACGTCCCAACTAACTATGGCTACACCTTC. It specifies CASSQPDVPTNYGYTF.

This clonotype has more than one count but fewer than ten. The chain employs TRBV5-1 and TRBJ1-6, with D possibly matching TRBD1 (5 bases). The CDR3 has 14 residues. Germline values: CDR1 SGHRS, CDR2 YFSETQ. Trimming stripped 4 bases from V and 3 bases from J, with 8 bases between. The CDR3: CASSQTVYNSPLHF. CDR3 coding DNA: TGCGCCAGCAGCCAGACAGTCTATAATTCACCCCTCCACTTT.